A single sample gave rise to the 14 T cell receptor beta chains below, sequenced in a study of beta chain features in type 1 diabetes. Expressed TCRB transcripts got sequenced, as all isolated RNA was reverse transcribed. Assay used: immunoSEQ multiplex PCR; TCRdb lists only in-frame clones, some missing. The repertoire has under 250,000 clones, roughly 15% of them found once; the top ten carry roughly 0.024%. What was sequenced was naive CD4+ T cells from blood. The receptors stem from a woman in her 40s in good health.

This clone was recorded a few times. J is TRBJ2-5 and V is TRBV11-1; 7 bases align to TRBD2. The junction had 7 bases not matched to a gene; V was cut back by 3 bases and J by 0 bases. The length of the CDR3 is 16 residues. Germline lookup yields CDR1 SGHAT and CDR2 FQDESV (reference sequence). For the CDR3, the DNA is TGTGCCAGCAGCTTTTGGGGGGGACCTGACCAAGAGACCCAGTACTTC. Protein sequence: CASSFWGGPDQETQYF. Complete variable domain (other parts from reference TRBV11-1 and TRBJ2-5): EAEVAQSPRYKITEKSQAVAFWCDPISGHATLYWYRQILGQGPELLVQFQDESVVDDSQLPKDRFSAERLKGVDSTLKIQPAELGDSAMYLCASSFWGGPDQETQYFGPGTRLLVL.

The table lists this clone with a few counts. The CDR3 DNA reads TGTGCCAGCAGCCGAGAGGCGACAGATACGCAGTATTTT. This codes for CASSREATDTQYF. The chain employs TRBV9 and TRBJ2-3; D gene uncertain. The CDR3 is 13 amino acids. CDR1 is SGDLS and CDR2 is YYNGEE in the germline V gene. The germline V and J ends were trimmed by 4 bases and 3 bases, with 9 bases remaining between them.

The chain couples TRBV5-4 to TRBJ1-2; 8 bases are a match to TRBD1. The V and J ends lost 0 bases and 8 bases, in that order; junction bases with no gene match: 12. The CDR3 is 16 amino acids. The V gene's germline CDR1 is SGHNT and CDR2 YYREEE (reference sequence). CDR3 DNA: TGTGCCAGCAGCTTGGATCAGGCGGGCAGGGGGCAAGGCTACACCTTC. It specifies CASSLDQAGRGQGYTF.

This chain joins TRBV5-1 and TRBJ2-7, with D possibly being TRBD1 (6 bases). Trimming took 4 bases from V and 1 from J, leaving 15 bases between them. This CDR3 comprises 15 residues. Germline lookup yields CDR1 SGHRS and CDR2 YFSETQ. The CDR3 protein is CASSLREGTSYEQYF. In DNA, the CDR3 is TGCGCCAGCAGCCTCCGGGAAGGGACATCCTACGAGCAGTACTTC.

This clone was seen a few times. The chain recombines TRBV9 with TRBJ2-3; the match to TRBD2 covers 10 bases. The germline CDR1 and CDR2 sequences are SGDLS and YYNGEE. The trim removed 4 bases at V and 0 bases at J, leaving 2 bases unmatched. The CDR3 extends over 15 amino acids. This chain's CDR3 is CASSNSGGSTDTQYF. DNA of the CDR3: TGTGCCAGCAGCAATAGCGGGGGGAGCACAGATACGCAGTATTTT.

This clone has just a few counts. CDR3 DNA: TGTGCTAGTGGTTTGGTGCTTGGGACAGGGGGCGCCTATGGCTACACCTTC. Amino acid sequence: CASGLVLGTGGAYGYTF. The J gene is TRBJ1-2, the V gene TRBV12-5; 12 nucleotides align to TRBD1. The germline gives CDR1 LGHNT, CDR2 FRNRAP. V lost 0 bases to trimming and J lost 4 bases; unmatched junction nucleotides: 6. CDR3 length: 17 residues.

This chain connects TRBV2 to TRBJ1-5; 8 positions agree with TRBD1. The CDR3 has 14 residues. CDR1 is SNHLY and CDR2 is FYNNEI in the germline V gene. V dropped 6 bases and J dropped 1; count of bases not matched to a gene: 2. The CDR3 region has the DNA TGTGCCAGCAGGGGACAGGAGAGCAATCAGCCCCAGCATTTT. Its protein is CASRGQESNQPQHF.

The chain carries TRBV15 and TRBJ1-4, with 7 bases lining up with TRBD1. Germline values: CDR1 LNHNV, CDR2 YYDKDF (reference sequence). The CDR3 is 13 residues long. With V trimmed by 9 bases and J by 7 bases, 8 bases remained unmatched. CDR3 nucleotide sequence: TGTGCCACAAGCGCAGGGGGTCGTGAAAAACTGTTTTTT. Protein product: CATSAGGREKLFF. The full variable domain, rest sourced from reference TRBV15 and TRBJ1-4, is DAMVIQNPRYQVTQFGKPVTLSCSQTLNHNVMYWYQQKSSQAPKLLFHYYDKDFNNEADTPDNFQSRRPNTSFCFLDIRSPGLGDTAMYLCATSAGGREKLFFGSGTQLSVL.

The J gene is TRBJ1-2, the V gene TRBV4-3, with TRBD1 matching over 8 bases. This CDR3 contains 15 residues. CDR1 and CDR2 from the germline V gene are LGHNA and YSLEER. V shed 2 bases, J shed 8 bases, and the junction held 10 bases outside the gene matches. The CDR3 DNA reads TGCGCCAGCAGCCAAAGGAGGACAGGGATTTACGGCTACACCTTC. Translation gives CASSQRRTGIYGYTF.

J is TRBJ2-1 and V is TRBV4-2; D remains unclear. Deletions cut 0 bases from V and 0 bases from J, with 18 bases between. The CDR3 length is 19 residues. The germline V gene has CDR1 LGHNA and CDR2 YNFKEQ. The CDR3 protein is CASSQDPGPTYNSYNEQFF. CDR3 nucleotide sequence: TGTGCCAGCAGCCAAGATCCGGGTCCCACGTACAACTCCTACAATGAGCAGTTCTTC.

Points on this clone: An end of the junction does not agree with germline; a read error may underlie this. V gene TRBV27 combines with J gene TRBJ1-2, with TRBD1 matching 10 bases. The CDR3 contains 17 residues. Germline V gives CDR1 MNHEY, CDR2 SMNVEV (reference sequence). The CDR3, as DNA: TGTGCCAGCAGTCCTCGACAGGGGGCTAAGAGAAGCCCTGGCTACTCCTTC. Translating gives CASSPRQGAKRSPGYSF.

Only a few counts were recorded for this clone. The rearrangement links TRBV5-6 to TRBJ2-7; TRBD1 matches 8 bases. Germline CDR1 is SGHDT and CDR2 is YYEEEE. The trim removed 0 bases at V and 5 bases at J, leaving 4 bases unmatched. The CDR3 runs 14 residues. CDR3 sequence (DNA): TGTGCCAGCAGCTTGGTGTCAGGGGGCCACGAGCAGTACTTC. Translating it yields CASSLVSGGHEQYF.

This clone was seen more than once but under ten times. The CDR3 loop is CASIFAAANEAFF. As DNA, the CDR3 is TGTGCCAGCATCTTTGCTGCGGCAAATGAAGCTTTCTTT. This chain links TRBV21-1 with TRBJ1-1. TRBV21-1 is tagged as a pseudogene. The CDR3 covers 13 residues.

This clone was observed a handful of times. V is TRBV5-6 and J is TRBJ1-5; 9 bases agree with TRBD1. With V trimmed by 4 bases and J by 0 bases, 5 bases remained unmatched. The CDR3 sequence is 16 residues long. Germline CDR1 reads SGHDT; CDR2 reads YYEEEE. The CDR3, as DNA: TGTGCCAGCAGCCTGAACAGGGGGCTTAGCAATCAGCCCCAGCATTTT. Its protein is CASSLNRGLSNQPQHF.